This TCR beta chain was retrieved from a study of T cells in Graves' hyperthyroidism and ophthalmopathy. General observations from the study: Prediction of ophthalmopathy progression came a median approximately 6 months pre-onset.

A remark on this clonotype: Its antigen is undetermined.

From RNA transcripts, TCR beta CDR3 regions were amplified. The TCR CDR3 was amplified in a first-round RT-PCR using the HTBI primer set. Via MiXCR, TCRdb re-called the multiplex PCR reads, giving one row per CDR3 protein. This sample has 600,000 or so distinct CDR3 sequences, with about 43% found just once. Patients aged 18 to 65 had newly diagnosed hyperthyroidism of under 2 months' duration. From germline, CDR1 is SQVTM and CDR2 ANQGSEA. This CDR3 is 14 amino acids long. The trim removed 8 bases at V and 6 bases at J, leaving 13 bases unmatched. Sample: peripheral blood or thyroid tissue (not recorded which). The chain couples TRBV29-1 to TRBJ1-2, with 9 bases that match TRBD1. This clonotype was obtained from a young woman with Graves' hyperthyroidism. The DNA for the CDR3 is TGCAGCTCCGTTAGGACAGGGGCTGCCGATGGCTACACCTTC. This codes for CSSVRTGAADGYTF. The full variable domain, with the rest looked up from reference TRBV29-1 and TRBJ1-2, is SAVISQKPSRDICQRGTSLTIQCQVDSQVTMMFWYRQQPGQSLTLIATANQGSEATYESGFVIDKFPISRPNLTFSTLTVSNMSPEDSSIYLCSSVRTGAADGYTFGSGTRLTVV.